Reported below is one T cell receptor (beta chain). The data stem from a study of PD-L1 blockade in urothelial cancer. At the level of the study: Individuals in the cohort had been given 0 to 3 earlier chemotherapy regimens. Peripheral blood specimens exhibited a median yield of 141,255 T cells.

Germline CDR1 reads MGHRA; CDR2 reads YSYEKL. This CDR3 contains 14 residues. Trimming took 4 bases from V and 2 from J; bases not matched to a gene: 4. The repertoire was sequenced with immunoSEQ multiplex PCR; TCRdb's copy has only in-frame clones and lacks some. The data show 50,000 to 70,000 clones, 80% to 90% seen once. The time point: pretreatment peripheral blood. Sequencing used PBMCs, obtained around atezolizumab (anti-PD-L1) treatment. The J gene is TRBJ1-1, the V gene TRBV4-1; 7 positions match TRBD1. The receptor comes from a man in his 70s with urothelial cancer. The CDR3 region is CASSRGQVNTEAFF. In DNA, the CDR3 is TGCGCCAGCAGCCGCGGACAGGTTAACACTGAAGCTTTCTTT.